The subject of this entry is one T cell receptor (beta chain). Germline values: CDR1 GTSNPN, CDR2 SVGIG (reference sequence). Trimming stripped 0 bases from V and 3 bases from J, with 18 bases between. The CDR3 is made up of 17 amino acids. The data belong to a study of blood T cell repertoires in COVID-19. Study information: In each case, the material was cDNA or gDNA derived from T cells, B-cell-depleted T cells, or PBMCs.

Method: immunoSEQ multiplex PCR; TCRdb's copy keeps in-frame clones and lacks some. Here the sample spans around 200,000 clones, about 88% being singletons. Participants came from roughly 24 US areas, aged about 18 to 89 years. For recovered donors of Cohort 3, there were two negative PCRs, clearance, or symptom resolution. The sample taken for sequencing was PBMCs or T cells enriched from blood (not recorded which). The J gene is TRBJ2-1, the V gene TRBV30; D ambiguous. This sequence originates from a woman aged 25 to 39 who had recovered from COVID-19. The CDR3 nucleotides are TGTGCCTGGAGTGTACCCCCTAACCACAGAATCTACAATGAGCAGTTCTTC. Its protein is CAWSVPPNHRIYNEQFF.